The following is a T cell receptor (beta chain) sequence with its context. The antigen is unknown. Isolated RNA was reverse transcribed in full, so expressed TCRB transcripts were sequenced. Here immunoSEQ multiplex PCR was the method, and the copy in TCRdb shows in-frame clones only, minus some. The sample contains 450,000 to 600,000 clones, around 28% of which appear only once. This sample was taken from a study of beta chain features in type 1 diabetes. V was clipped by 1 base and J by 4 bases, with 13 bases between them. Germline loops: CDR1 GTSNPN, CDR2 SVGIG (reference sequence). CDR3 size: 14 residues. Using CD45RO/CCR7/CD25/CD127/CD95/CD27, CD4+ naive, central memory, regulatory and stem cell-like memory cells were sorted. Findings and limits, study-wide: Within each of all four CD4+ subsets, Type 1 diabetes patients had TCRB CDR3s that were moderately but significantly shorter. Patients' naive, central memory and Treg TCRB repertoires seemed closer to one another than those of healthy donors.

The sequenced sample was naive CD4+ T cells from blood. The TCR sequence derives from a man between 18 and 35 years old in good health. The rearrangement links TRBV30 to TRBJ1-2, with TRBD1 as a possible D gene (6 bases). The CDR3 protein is CAWSALRGSYGYTF. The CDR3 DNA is TGTGCCTGGAGTGCCCTGAGGGGGAGCTATGGCTACACCTTC.